This TCR beta chain comes out of a study of Tregs in tolerant kidney transplant recipients. Study results and caveats: Validation in larger populations is needed because few patients were studied.

For this clone: What it binds is unknown.

The germline V gene encodes CDR1 KGHSH and CDR2 LQKENI. V was pared by 6 bases and J by 8 bases, with 11 bases of the junction left unmatched. The CDR3 runs to 15 residues. The repertoire was sequenced with immunoSEQ multiplex PCR; TCRdb's copy has only in-frame clones and lacks some. The data hold 15,000 to 20,000 clones, with 61% observed a single time. The source material was Tregs from blood cultured with allogeneic cells. This TCR was recovered from a human donor in good health. The genes are TRBV18 and TRBJ1-4, with 8 bases matching TRBD1. CDR3 DNA: TGTGCCAGCTCGGTCGTGACAGGGGCCGCCGAAAAACTGTTTTTT. Its protein is CASSVVTGAAEKLFF.